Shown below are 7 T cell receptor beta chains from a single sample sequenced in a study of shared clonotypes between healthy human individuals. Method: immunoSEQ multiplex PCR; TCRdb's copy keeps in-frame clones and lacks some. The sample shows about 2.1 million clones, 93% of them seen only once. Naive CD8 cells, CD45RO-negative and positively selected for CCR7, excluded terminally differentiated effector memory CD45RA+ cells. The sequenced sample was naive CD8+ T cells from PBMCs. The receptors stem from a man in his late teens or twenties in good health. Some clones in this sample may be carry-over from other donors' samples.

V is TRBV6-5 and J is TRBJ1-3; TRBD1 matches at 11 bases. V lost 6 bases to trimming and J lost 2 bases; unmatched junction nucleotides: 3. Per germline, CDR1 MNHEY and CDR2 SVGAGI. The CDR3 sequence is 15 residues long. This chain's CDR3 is CASRPGQGAGNTIYF. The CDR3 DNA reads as TGTGCCAGCAGACCGGGACAGGGGGCTGGAAACACCATATATTTT.

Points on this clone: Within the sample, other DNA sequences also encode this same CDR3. In DNA form, the CDR3 reads TGTGCCAGCAGTTTAGGGCAATTCTATGGCTACACCTTC. This gives the protein CASSLGQFYGYTF. The genes are TRBV27 and TRBJ1-2; the D is unclear. The germline V gene has CDR1 MNHEY and CDR2 SMNVEV (reference sequence). Trimming removed 2 bases at V and 4 bases at J, with 8 bases between. The CDR3 is 13 residues long.

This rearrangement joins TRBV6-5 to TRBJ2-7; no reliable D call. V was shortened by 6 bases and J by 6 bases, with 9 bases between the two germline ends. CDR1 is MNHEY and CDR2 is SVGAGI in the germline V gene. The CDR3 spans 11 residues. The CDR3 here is CASRSIGEQYF. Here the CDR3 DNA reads TGTGCCAGCAGGTCCATCGGCGAGCAGTACTTC.

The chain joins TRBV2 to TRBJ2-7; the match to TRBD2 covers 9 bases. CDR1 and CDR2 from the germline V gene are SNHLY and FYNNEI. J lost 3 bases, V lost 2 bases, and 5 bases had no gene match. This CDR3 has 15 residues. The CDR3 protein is CASSESGTSFYEQYF. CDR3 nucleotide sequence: TGTGCCAGCAGTGAATCTGGGACTAGCTTCTACGAGCAGTACTTC. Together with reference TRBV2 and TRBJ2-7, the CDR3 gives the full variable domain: EPEVTQTPSHQVTQMGQEVILRCVPISNHLYFYWYRQILGQKVEFLVSFYNNEISEKSEIFDDQFSVERPDGSNFTLKIRSTKLEDSAMYFCASSESGTSFYEQYFGPGTRLTVT.

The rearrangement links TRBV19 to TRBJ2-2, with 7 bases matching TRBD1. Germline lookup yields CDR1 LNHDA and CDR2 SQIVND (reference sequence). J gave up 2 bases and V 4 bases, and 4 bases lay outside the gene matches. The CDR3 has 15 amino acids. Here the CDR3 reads CASSKGTDNTGELFF. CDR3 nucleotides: TGTGCCAGTAGTAAAGGGACAGACAACACCGGGGAGCTGTTTTTT.

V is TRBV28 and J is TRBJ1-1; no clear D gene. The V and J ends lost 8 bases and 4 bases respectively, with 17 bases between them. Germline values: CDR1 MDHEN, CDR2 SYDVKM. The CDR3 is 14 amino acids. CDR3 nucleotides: TGTGCCAGCGGTACGGGGTCTTTAATCACTGAAGCTTTCTTT. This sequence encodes CASGTGSLITEAFF.

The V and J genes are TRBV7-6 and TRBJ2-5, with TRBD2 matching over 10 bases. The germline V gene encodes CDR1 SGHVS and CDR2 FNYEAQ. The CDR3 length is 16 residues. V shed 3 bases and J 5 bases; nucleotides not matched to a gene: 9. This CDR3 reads CASSFLAGVSGETQYF. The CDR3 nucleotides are TGTGCCAGCAGCTTTCTAGCGGGAGTCTCCGGGGAGACCCAGTACTTC.